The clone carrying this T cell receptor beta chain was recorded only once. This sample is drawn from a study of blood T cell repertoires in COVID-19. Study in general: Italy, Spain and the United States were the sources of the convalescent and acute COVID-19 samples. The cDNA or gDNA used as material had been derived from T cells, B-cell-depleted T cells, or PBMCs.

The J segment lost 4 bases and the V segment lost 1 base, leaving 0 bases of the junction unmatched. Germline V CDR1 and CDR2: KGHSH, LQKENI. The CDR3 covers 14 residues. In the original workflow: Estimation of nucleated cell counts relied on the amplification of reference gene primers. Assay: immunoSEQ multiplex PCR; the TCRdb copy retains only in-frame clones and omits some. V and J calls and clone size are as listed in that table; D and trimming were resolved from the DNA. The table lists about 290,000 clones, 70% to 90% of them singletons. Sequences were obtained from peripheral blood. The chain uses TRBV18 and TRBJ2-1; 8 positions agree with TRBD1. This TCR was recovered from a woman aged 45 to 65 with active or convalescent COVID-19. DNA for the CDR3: TGTGCCAGCTCACCACGGACAGGGTACAATGAGCAGTTCTTC. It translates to CASSPRTGYNEQFF.